One and the same sample provided the 14 T cell receptor beta chains below, sequenced in a study of T-cell reconstitution after alpha-beta-depleted transplantation in children. Library preparation (for TCRbeta) was performed with unique molecular identifiers. TCRdb analysed the PCR reads with MiXCR anew, one entry per CDR3 protein. Of 640,000 or so distinct CDR3 sequences in the sample, roughly 15% were seen once. Sequences were derived from PBMCs from the stem cell graft donor, sampled from the stem cell graft. These TCRs come from a human donor who donated a stem cell graft to a child with acute myeloid leukemia.

This clonotype was counted only a few times. The chain joins TRBV20-1 to TRBJ2-4; maybe TRBD1 (5 bases). This CDR3 region has 16 residues. V lost 3 bases and J 0 bases, leaving 15 bases between the germline ends. Germline values: CDR1 DFQATT, CDR2 SNEGSKA (reference sequence). For the CDR3, the DNA is TGCAGTGCTAGGGAACAGGATCCCTTAGCCAAAAACATTCAGTACTTC. Translating it yields CSAREQDPLAKNIQYF.

The rearrangement uses TRBV4-1 and TRBJ2-3, with D uncertain. The germline CDR1 and CDR2 sequences are MGHRA and YSYEKL. Trimming took off 4 bases at V and 8 bases at J, with 10 bases between the two ends. The CDR3 contains 12 residues. The CDR3 spells CASSLQHGTQYF. In DNA form, the CDR3 reads TGCGCCAGCAGCCTCCAGCACGGTACGCAGTATTTT.

This clonotype was observed at least ten times. The chain carries TRBV20-1 and TRBJ2-4; the D is unclear. The CDR3 covers 15 residues. The germline gives CDR1 DFQATT, CDR2 SNEGSKA (reference sequence). Trimming removed 3 bases from V and 0 bases from J, with 12 bases in between. CDR3 residues: CSASGSELAKNIQYF. The CDR3, as DNA: TGCAGTGCTAGCGGCAGTGAGTTAGCCAAAAACATTCAGTACTTC.

The rearrangement joins TRBV18 to TRBJ1-2; the match to TRBD1 covers 8 bases. Germline V gene lookup returns CDR1 KGHSH and CDR2 LQKENI. The CDR3 extends over 14 amino acids. The ends lost 5 bases at V and 6 bases at J; junction bases unmatched: 8. The CDR3 loop is CASSTTDRADGYTF. The DNA of the CDR3 is TGTGCCAGCTCAACCACGGACAGGGCCGATGGCTACACCTTC.

Worth noting for this clonotype: The CDR3 end shows no conserved phenylalanine or tryptophan, and so a read error is likely. The chain carries TRBV6-1 and TRBJ1-2; 7 bases match TRBD1. The CDR3 runs 14 residues. Germline CDR1 is MNHNS and CDR2 is SASEGT. The J segment lost 4 bases and the V segment lost 8 bases, leaving 10 bases of the junction unmatched. DNA for the CDR3: TGTGCCAGCGCTAGGGCAGGGGGGGTCTATGGCTACACCTCC. Residues: CASARAGGVYGYTS.

The V and J genes are TRBV4-1 and TRBJ2-3, with D possibly matching TRBD1 (5 bases). V was clipped by 1 base and J by 0 bases, with 11 bases between them. Germline loops: CDR1 MGHRA, CDR2 YSYEKL. This CDR3 comprises 16 residues. The CDR3: CASSQGDRRSTDTQYF. CDR3 DNA: TGCGCCAGCAGCCAAGGTGACAGAAGAAGCACAGATACGCAGTATTTT.

This clonotype was detected only a few times. The chain recombines TRBV12-3 or TRBV12-4 with TRBJ2-7; 8 bases match TRBD1. This CDR3 is 17 amino acids long. V lost 5 bases and J lost 5; bases outside the gene matches: 17. The CDR3 sequence: CASSALTHGTGGHEQYF. The DNA of the CDR3 is TGTGCCAGCAGTGCATTAACCCACGGGACAGGCGGCCACGAGCAGTACTTC.

There are many counts of this clonotype. The chain carries TRBV29-1 and TRBJ2-1; D possibly uses TRBD1 or TRBD2 (5 bases each). This CDR3 comprises 11 residues. The germline V gene encodes CDR1 SQVTM and CDR2 ANQGSEA. Trimming took 3 bases from V and 10 from J, leaving 10 bases between them. The CDR3 DNA reads TGCAGCGTTGATAGGGGACGCGAGCAGTTCTTC. Its translation: CSVDRGREQFF.

This clonotype was seen only a few times. This rearrangement joins TRBV5-1 to TRBJ2-1; 10 bases are a match to TRBD2. The CDR3 has 14 amino acids. The junction had 1 base not matched to a gene; V was cut back by 2 bases and J by 5 bases. The germline V gene encodes CDR1 SGHRS and CDR2 YFSETQ. CDR3 sequence: CASSFGTSDNEQFF. The CDR3 nucleotides are TGCGCCAGCAGCTTCGGGACTAGCGACAATGAGCAGTTCTTC.

This clonotype was counted at least ten times. This rearrangement joins TRBV6-1 to TRBJ2-3, with D perhaps TRBD1 or TRBD2 (5 bases each). Trimming took 6 bases from V and 0 from J, leaving 16 bases between them. This CDR3 has 16 amino acids. Germline V gives CDR1 MNHNS, CDR2 SASEGT. CDR3 protein: CASRGVEGLSTDTQYF. The CDR3, as DNA: TGTGCCAGCAGGGGGGTTGAGGGCTTGAGCACAGATACGCAGTATTTT.

In its sample, this clonotype was seen many times. The rearrangement links TRBV7-2 to TRBJ1-1; TRBD1 might be the D (5 bases). The CDR3 loop spans 15 amino acids. V gave up 4 bases and J gave up 0 bases, with 12 bases separating them. Germline assignment: CDR1 SGHTA and CDR2 FQGNSA. This CDR3 is CASSSQKQVNTEAFF. CDR3 in DNA: TGTGCCAGCAGCTCCCAGAAACAGGTGAACACTGAAGCTTTCTTT.

Here the CDR3 reads CATSDRPGTGEHGELFF. CDR3 bases: TGTGCCACCAGTGACCGTCCCGGGACAGGGGAGCACGGGGAGCTGTTTTTT. The chain has TRBV24-1 and TRBJ2-2; 10 nucleotides line up with TRBD1. V gave up 4 bases and J gave up 7 bases; unmatched junction bases: 11. Germline V gene lookup returns CDR1 KGHDR and CDR2 SFDVKD. The CDR3 extends over 17 amino acids.

The rearrangement uses TRBV7-2 and TRBJ2-7, with TRBD1 identical over 10 bases. Germline V lookup: CDR1 SGHTA, CDR2 FQGNSA. Losses at the gene ends were 5 bases for V and 3 bases for J; bases not matched to a gene: 10. This CDR3 is 16 amino acids long. The CDR3 nucleotides read TGTGCCAGCAGCCACCGACAGGGGGCGTATCTCTACGAGCAGTACTTC. Translated: CASSHRQGAYLYEQYF.

This clonotype turned up a few times. This chain joins TRBV6-5 and TRBJ2-3, with a possible D match to TRBD1 (6 bases). Germline CDR1 is MNHEY and CDR2 is SVGAGI. CDR3 length: 15 amino acids. V was shortened by 2 bases and J by 0 bases, with 9 bases between the two germline ends. The CDR3 DNA sequence: TGTGCCAGCAGTTACGACGGACAGAGCACAGATACGCAGTATTTT. Its translation: CASSYDGQSTDTQYF.